This T cell receptor (beta chain) is drawn from a study of T cell repertoires in cytomegalovirus infection. At the level of the study: Indicated by public TCR beta signatures were CMV infection and matching HLA type.

Whole-study results and caveats: Summed frequency of public TCR beta families distinguished CMV carriers with the relevant HLA. The study found HLA-C-restricted CMV-specific TCR beta clonotypes dominating the ex vivo response.

Germline lookup yields CDR1 DFQATT and CDR2 SNEGSKA (reference sequence). The V and J ends lost 2 bases and 4 bases respectively, with 8 bases between them. CDR3 length equals 12 residues. TCRdb itself ran the reads through MiXCR, one entry per CDR3 protein. The table has about 300,000 distinct CDR3 sequences, around 9.1% seen once. There are many counts of this clonotype. As yet, its antigen is unknown. The sample comprised PBMCs. The clonotype was recovered from a human donor in good health (CMV status not recorded). Some clones in this sample may be carry-over from other donors' samples. V is TRBV20-1 and J is TRBJ1-2, with D hard to call. CDR3 coding DNA: TGCAGTGCTAGATTGGGTTCCTATGGCTACACCTTC. The encoded protein is CSARLGSYGYTF.